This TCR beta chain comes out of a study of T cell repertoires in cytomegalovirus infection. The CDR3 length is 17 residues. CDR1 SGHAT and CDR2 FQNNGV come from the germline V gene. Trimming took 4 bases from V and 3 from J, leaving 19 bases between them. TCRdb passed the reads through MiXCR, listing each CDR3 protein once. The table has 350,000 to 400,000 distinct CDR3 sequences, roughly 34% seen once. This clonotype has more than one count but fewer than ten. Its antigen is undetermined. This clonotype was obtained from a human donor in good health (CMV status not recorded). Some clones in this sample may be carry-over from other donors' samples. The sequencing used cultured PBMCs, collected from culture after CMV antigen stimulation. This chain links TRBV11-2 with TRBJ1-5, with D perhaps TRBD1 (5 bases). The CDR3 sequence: CASSSLKGALNNQPQHF. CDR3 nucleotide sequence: TGTGCCAGCAGCTCCCTAAAAGGGGCTTTGAACAATCAGCCCCAGCATTTT.